This entry lists 20 T cell receptor beta chains sequenced from one sample in a study of blood T cell repertoires in COVID-19. Some clones are missing from TCRdb's copy, which holds only in-frame ones; the method was immunoSEQ multiplex PCR. The sample records around 200,000 clones, approximately 85% being singletons. The material sequenced was peripheral blood. All receptors derive from a human donor with active or convalescent COVID-19. The donor label of this sample is uncertain.

This sequence joins TRBV11-3 and TRBJ2-3; D gene unclear. The length of the CDR3 is 13 residues. With 4 bases removed from V and 4 bases from J, the gap between germline ends came to 9 bases. Germline CDR1 SGHNT, CDR2 YENEEA. The CDR3 region is CASSSLSPDTQYF. Written as DNA, the CDR3 is TGTGCCAGCAGCTCCCTTAGTCCAGATACGCAGTATTTT.

J is TRBJ2-5 and V is TRBV2; D unclear. V was shortened by 4 bases and J by 0 bases, with 9 bases between the two germline ends. The V gene's germline CDR1 is SNHLY and CDR2 FYNNEI. The CDR3 totals 14 residues. The CDR3 here is CASSASEDQETQYF. The CDR3 region has the DNA TGTGCCAGCAGTGCCAGCGAGGACCAAGAGACCCAGTACTTC.

The J gene is TRBJ1-2, the V gene TRBV21-1. TRBV21-1 is marked as a pseudogene. The CDR3 covers 14 residues. CDR3 amino acids: CASSKGRRNYGYTF. CDR3 coding DNA: TGTGCCAGCAGCAAAGGGAGACGGAACTATGGCTACACCTTC.

This rearrangement joins TRBV6-5 to TRBJ2-1, with 8 bases aligning to TRBD2. Germline trimming cut 10 bases from V and 10 bases from J; bases unmatched to any gene: 18. The CDR3 consists of 15 residues. CDR1 is MNHEY, CDR2 SVGAGI, per germline. CDR3 sequence: CATFTERGLRIEQFF. The DNA of the CDR3 is TGTGCCACCTTTACTGAGCGGGGGCTCCGAATCGAGCAGTTCTTC.

J is TRBJ1-5 and V is TRBV30; tentative D call: TRBD1 (5 bases). CDR1 is GTSNPN, CDR2 SVGIG, per germline (reference sequence). The length of the CDR3 is 14 residues. Trimming took 1 base from V and 5 from J, leaving 12 bases between them. CDR3 nucleotide sequence: TGTGCCTGGAGTGACGGGGGGAGCCATCAGCCCCAGCATTTT. Amino acid sequence: CAWSDGGSHQPQHF.

V is TRBV6-1 and J is TRBJ1-3; D is undetermined. The ends were cut back, 4 bases at V and 11 bases at J, with 12 bases in the middle. From germline, CDR1 is MNHNS and CDR2 SASEGT. The CDR3 contains 12 residues. CDR3 in DNA: TGTGCCAGCAGTGGATCGGGAGGAGCCATATATTTT. It codes for CASSGSGGAIYF.

The chain uses TRBV28 and TRBJ1-4, with D perhaps TRBD1 (5 bases). V gave up 5 bases and J gave up 14 bases, with 15 bases separating them. Germline V CDR1 and CDR2: MDHEN, SYDVKM. CDR3 length: 12 amino acids. The CDR3 nucleotides read TGTGCCAGCAGTATACAGGAAGATGTGCTGTTTTTT. Its translation is CASSIQEDVLFF. Based on the CDR3 plus reference TRBV28 and TRBJ1-4, the full variable domain is DVKVTQSSRYLVKRTGEKVFLECVQDMDHENMFWYRQDPGLGLRLIYFSYDVKMKEKGDIPEGYSVSREKKERFSLILESASTNQTSMYLCASSIQEDVLFFGSGTQLSVL.

The chain links TRBV19 to TRBJ1-2, with 8 bases aligning to TRBD1. This CDR3 is 16 amino acids long. Germline V gene data show CDR1 as LNHDA and CDR2 as SQIVND (reference sequence). Trimming removed 3 bases from V and 0 bases from J; junction bases left unmatched: 6. CDR3 nucleotide sequence: TGTGCCAGTAGTATCGGGCAGGGGGCTCCTAACTATGGCTACACCTTC. This codes for CASSIGQGAPNYGYTF.

This chain links TRBV4-3 with TRBJ2-5; 8 bases are shared with TRBD2. CDR3 size: 17 residues. The germline gives CDR1 LGHNA, CDR2 YSLEER. J was trimmed by 2 bases and V by 0 bases; bases with no gene match: 8. DNA for the CDR3: TGCGCCAGCAGCCAAGATCTCCGGGAGGGAAATCAAGAGACCCAGTACTTC. Protein product: CASSQDLREGNQETQYF.

The J gene is TRBJ1-2, the V gene TRBV24-1; D is undetermined. The CDR3 consists of 15 residues. V shed 4 bases and J shed 2 bases, with 13 bases lying between them. The germline gives CDR1 KGHDR, CDR2 SFDVKD. The chain's CDR3 is CATSEPVTVNYGYTF. The CDR3 coding sequence is TGTGCCACCAGTGAGCCTGTGACTGTGAACTATGGCTACACCTTC.

The rearrangement uses TRBV3-1 (or the pseudogene TRBV3-2) and TRBJ1-5; 7 bases are shared with TRBD1. In germline, CDR1 is LGHDT, CDR2 YNNKEL (reference sequence). The trim removed 2 bases at V and 3 bases at J, leaving 4 bases unmatched. The CDR3 has 15 amino acids. The CDR3 nucleotides are TGTGCCAGCAGCCAATGGGACAGACCCAATCAGCCCCAGCATTTT. It codes for CASSQWDRPNQPQHF.

The V and J genes are TRBV6-1 and TRBJ1-4; possibly TRBD1 for D (6 bases). Germline V gene sequence: CDR1 MNHNS, CDR2 SASEGT. V lost 1 base and J 7 bases, leaving 13 bases between the germline ends. CDR3 size: 15 residues. CDR3 DNA: TGTGCCAGCAGTGAAGAACAGGGCGGCGGTGAAAAACTGTTTTTT. Translated, it gives CASSEEQGGGEKLFF.

V gene TRBV11-2 combines with J gene TRBJ2-1; no clear D gene. The germline V gene encodes CDR1 SGHAT and CDR2 FQNNGV. There are 12 residues in the CDR3. V gave up 7 bases and J gave up 10 bases, with 14 bases separating them. CDR3 residues: CASTDSPREQFF. CDR3 bases: TGTGCCAGCACCGACTCCCCTAGAGAGCAGTTCTTC. Drawing the rest from reference TRBV11-2 and TRBJ2-1, the complete variable domain is EAGVAQSPRYKIIEKRQSVAFWCNPISGHATLYWYQQILGQGPKLLIQFQNNGVVDDSQLPKDRFSAERLKGVDSTLKIQPAKLEDSAVYLCASTDSPREQFFGPGTRLTVL.

The DNA of the CDR3 is TGTGCCAGCAGTTACTTCCAGGGAATTAGGAATCAGCCCCAGCATTTT. It specifies CASSYFQGIRNQPQHF. The J gene is TRBJ1-5, the V gene TRBV6-6, with TRBD1 as a possible D gene (5 bases). V was trimmed by 1 base and J by 4 bases, leaving 14 bases between them. The CDR3 is made up of 16 amino acids. CDR1 is MNHNY and CDR2 is SVGAGI in the germline V gene (reference sequence).

V and J are TRBV5-4 and TRBJ2-2; D is perhaps TRBD1 (5 bases). The CDR3 loop spans 15 amino acids. Trimming took off 3 bases at V and 0 bases at J, with 9 bases between the two ends. CDR1 is SGHNT and CDR2 is YYREEE in the germline V gene (reference sequence). The CDR3 protein is CASSWGPPNTGELFF. CDR3 DNA sequence: TGTGCCAGCAGCTGGGGCCCTCCGAACACCGGGGAGCTGTTTTTT.

This chain uses TRBV5-4 with TRBJ1-2, with 7 positions matching TRBD1. This CDR3 has 18 amino acids. CDR1 SGHNT and CDR2 YYREEE come from the germline V gene (reference sequence). Trimming cost V 2 bases and J 4 bases; bases outside gene matches: 17. DNA of the CDR3: TGTGCCAGCAGCTTCGGGTCGACAGGGTCCGCGGGACGCTATGGCTACACCTTC. Its protein product is CASSFGSTGSAGRYGYTF.

This CDR3 is CASRGSGTKAGELFF. CDR3 sequence (DNA): TGTGCCAGCAGAGGAAGCGGGACCAAGGCCGGGGAGCTGTTTTTT. V is TRBV28 and J is TRBJ2-2; the match to TRBD2 covers 7 bases. Germline loops: CDR1 MDHEN, CDR2 SYDVKM. V was clipped by 6 bases and J by 6 bases; unmatched bases: 10. The CDR3 covers 15 residues.

The chain combines TRBV7-6 with TRBJ2-2, with TRBD2 matching over 12 bases. Trimming removed 3 bases from V and 4 bases from J; junction bases left unmatched: 6. This CDR3 has 17 amino acids. Germline CDR1 SGHVS, CDR2 FNYEAQ. CDR3 in amino acids: CASSFPLAGGITGELFF. In DNA form, the CDR3 reads TGTGCCAGCAGCTTCCCTCTAGCGGGAGGGATCACCGGGGAGCTGTTTTTT.

The CDR3 nucleotides are TGTGCCAGCAGTTACTCCCCGGAGGGGAGGACCCTCCACTTT. It encodes CASSYSPEGRTLHF. The rearrangement uses TRBV6-5 and TRBJ1-6; weak D call: TRBD1 (5 bases). This CDR3 spans 14 amino acids. CDR1 is MNHEY, CDR2 SVGAGI, per germline. V gave up 0 bases and J gave up 14 bases, with 14 bases separating them.

This chain uses TRBV10-1 with TRBJ2-4; 7 bases map to TRBD2. This CDR3 has 13 amino acids. Germline CDR1 reads WNHNN; CDR2 reads SYGVQD (reference sequence). The V segment lost 3 bases and the J segment 10 bases; nucleotides outside the gene matches: 6. The CDR3 region has the DNA TGCGCCAGCAGTGACGGTGCGGGGGAAATTCAGTACTTC. Its protein product is CASSDGAGEIQYF.